The 20 T cell receptor beta chains reported below all come from one sample, sequenced in a study of OX40 agonist ivuxolimab in advanced cancers. This table comes from immunoSEQ multiplex PCR, and its TCRdb copy is limited to in-frame clones, with some not included. The profile covers about 31,000 clones, with 79% appearing a single time and around 14% taken by the ten largest. This specimen consisted of CD4+ or CD8+ T cells sorted from blood, obtained in a trial of the OX40 agonist ivuxolimab. The source of these receptors is an adult with an advanced solid tumor such as melanoma, head and neck, liver or kidney cancer.

The rearrangement uses TRBV7-2 and TRBJ1-3; 8 nucleotides align to TRBD1. The CDR3 extends over 13 amino acids. Unmatched junction bases numbered 3, after V lost 5 bases and J lost 6 bases. Germline CDR1 SGHTA, CDR2 FQGNSA. CDR3 residues: CASSGQGENTIYF. The DNA for the CDR3 is TGTGCCAGCAGCGGACAGGGCGAAAACACCATATATTTT.

The rearrangement uses TRBV4-1 and TRBJ2-3, with D tentatively TRBD1 (5 bases). Trimming took off 3 bases at V and 0 bases at J, with 10 bases between the two ends. CDR3 length: 15 residues. Per the germline V gene, CDR1 is MGHRA and CDR2 is YSYEKL. CDR3 sequence reads: CASSQDIASTDTQYF. The CDR3 DNA follows: TGCGCCAGCAGCCAGGACATCGCTAGCACAGATACGCAGTATTTT.

V is TRBV7-9 and J is TRBJ1-1, with TRBD1 matching 9 bases. Germline V CDR1 and CDR2: SEHNR, FQNEAQ (reference sequence). This CDR3 comprises 16 residues. V lost 3 bases to trimming and J lost 1 base; unmatched junction nucleotides: 6. CDR3 sequence (DNA): TGTGCCAGCAGCTTTAGACAGGGGGAGAAGAACACTGAAGCTTTCTTT. Its translation is CASSFRQGEKNTEAFF.

The rearrangement joins TRBV5-4 to TRBJ1-2, with D maybe TRBD1 (6 bases). The V end lost 2 bases, the J end lost 8 bases, and 13 bases lay between the germline ends. The CDR3 extends over 13 amino acids. Germline lookup yields CDR1 SGHNT and CDR2 YYREEE (reference sequence). The chain's CDR3 is CASSFVGARGYTF. The CDR3, as DNA: TGTGCCAGCAGCTTTGTGGGGGCTCGGGGCTACACCTTC.

This clone was picked up a small number of times. The chain carries TRBV27 and TRBJ2-7; D tentatively reads TRBD1 or TRBD2 (5 bases each). The CDR3 covers 16 residues. CDR1 is MNHEY and CDR2 is SMNVEV in the germline V gene (reference sequence). V was trimmed by 0 bases and J by 0 bases, leaving 12 bases between them. CDR3 DNA: TGTGCCAGCAGTTTATCAAAGGCCGGGGCCTCCTACGAGCAGTACTTC. The encoded protein is CASSLSKAGASYEQYF.

The V and J genes are TRBV7-6 and TRBJ1-1; D gene unclear. V was clipped by 5 bases and J by 2 bases, with 9 bases between them. Germline V gene data show CDR1 as SGHVS and CDR2 as FNYEAQ. The CDR3 contains 13 residues. Here the CDR3 reads CASSTSPNTEAFF. In DNA, the CDR3 is TGTGCCAGCAGCACCAGCCCCAACACTGAAGCTTTCTTT. The whole variable domain, remainder taken from reference TRBV7-6 and TRBJ1-1, is GAGVSQSPRYKVTKRGQDVALRCDPISGHVSLYWYRQALGQGPEFLTYFNYEAQQDKSGLPNDRFSAERPEGSISTLTIQRTEQRDSAMYRCASSTSPNTEAFFGQGTRLTVV.

This clone appeared a few times. This chain joins TRBV30 and TRBJ1-2; 7 positions agree with TRBD1. The germline CDR1 and CDR2 sequences are GTSNPN and SVGIG (reference sequence). V trimming: 5 bases; J trimming: 3 bases; junction bases outside the gene matches: 6. The CDR3 is made up of 13 amino acids. In DNA, the CDR3 is TGTGCCTGGGGGACAGCCAAATACTATGGCTACACCTTC. It specifies CAWGTAKYYGYTF.

This clone has only a few counts. V gene TRBV9 combines with J gene TRBJ2-2, with 8 nucleotides matching TRBD2. Per germline, CDR1 SGDLS and CDR2 YYNGEE. The CDR3 length is 16 residues. V dropped 0 bases and J dropped 3; count of bases not matched to a gene: 4. Written as DNA, the CDR3 is TGTGCCAGCAGCGTAGTTGGCGGGGGGCACACCGGGGAGCTGTTTTTT. Translating it yields CASSVVGGGHTGELFF. The full variable domain, in which reference TRBV9 and TRBJ2-2 provide the parts outside the CDR3, is DSGVTQTPKHLITATGQRVTLRCSPRSGDLSVYWYQQSLDQGLQFLIQYYNGEERAKGNILERFSAQQFPDLHSELNLSSLELGDSALYFCASSVVGGGHTGELFFGEGSRLTVL.

The table lists this clone with a few counts. The rearrangement uses TRBV4-1 and TRBJ1-2; 8 bases line up with TRBD1. V shed 3 bases, J shed 4 bases, and the junction held 10 bases outside the gene matches. CDR3 length: 16 residues. CDR1 is MGHRA and CDR2 is YSYEKL in the germline V gene. This chain's CDR3 is CASSQAVGQDGYGYTF. The CDR3 DNA follows: TGCGCCAGCAGCCAGGCTGTGGGACAGGACGGCTATGGCTACACCTTC.

DNA for the CDR3: TGTGCCAGCAGCTTTTCTGGGCTTGAGACCCAGTACTTC. Amino acids: CASSFSGLETQYF. This chain uses TRBV7-9 with TRBJ2-5; no firm D call. The V gene lost 3 bases and the J gene lost 5 bases, with 10 bases spanning the gap. Germline assignment: CDR1 SEHNR and CDR2 FQNEAQ (reference sequence). CDR3 size: 13 residues.

The gene calls are TRBV15 and TRBJ1-4, with a tentative D call TRBD1 (6 bases). The CDR3 covers 17 residues. The V gene's germline CDR1 is LNHNV and CDR2 YYDKDF (reference sequence). Trimming pared 3 bases from V and 0 bases from J, leaving 14 bases between. CDR3 DNA sequence: TGTGCCACCAGCAGGCCCCTCCCAGGGGCAACTAATGAAAAACTGTTTTTT. Protein: CATSRPLPGATNEKLFF.

This chain uses TRBV11-1 with TRBJ2-2; D might be TRBD2 (5 bases). This CDR3 contains 13 residues. The V end lost 3 bases, the J end lost 5 bases, and 7 bases lay between the germline ends. From germline, CDR1 is SGHAT and CDR2 FQDESV (reference sequence). The CDR3 nucleotides read TGTGCCAGCAGCTTTCGGAGGACCGGGGAGCTGTTTTTT. Protein sequence: CASSFRRTGELFF.

The chain employs TRBV7-8 and TRBJ1-3, with D possibly being TRBD1 (5 bases). The V and J ends lost 5 bases and 0 bases respectively, with 11 bases between them. Germline-derived CDR1 and CDR2 are SGHVS and FQNEAQ. The CDR3 has 15 residues. This chain's CDR3 is CASSPGPSSGNTIYF. The CDR3 bases are TGTGCCAGCAGCCCGGGACCGTCCTCTGGAAACACCATATATTTT.

This clone has only one observation. This chain links TRBV11-1 with TRBJ2-1; D may be TRBD1 (6 bases). Germline loops: CDR1 SGHAT, CDR2 FQDESV (reference sequence). V lost 3 bases and J lost 9, with 15 bases in between. The CDR3 runs to 14 residues. CDR3: CASSLGAPNFEQFF. The CDR3, as DNA: TGTGCCAGCAGCTTGGGGGCGCCTAATTTTGAGCAGTTCTTC.

The chain uses TRBV7-9 and TRBJ2-7; 9 nucleotides line up with TRBD1. In germline, CDR1 is SEHNR, CDR2 FQNEAQ (reference sequence). V lost 6 bases, J lost 4 bases, and 4 bases stayed unmatched. The length of the CDR3 is 13 residues. The CDR3 DNA is TGTGCCAGCAGGCCGACAGGGGGGTACGAGCAGTACTTC. It encodes CASRPTGGYEQYF. The variable domain in full, completed from reference TRBV7-9 and TRBJ2-7, reads DTGVSQNPRHKITKRGQNVTFRCDPISEHNRLYWYRQTLGQGPEFLTYFQNEAQLEKSRLLSDRFSAERPKGSFSTLEIQRTEQGDSAMYLCASRPTGGYEQYFGPGTRLTVT.

By share, this clone counts as medium-sized. The chain links TRBV19 to TRBJ1-6, with TRBD1 matching over 9 bases. Germline-derived CDR1 and CDR2 are LNHDA and SQIVND (reference sequence). With V trimmed by 1 base and J by 9 bases, 4 bases remained unmatched. The CDR3 spans 15 residues. The CDR3, as DNA: TGTGCCAGTAGTATAGCACAGGGGGCTTTTTCACCCCTCCACTTT. This gives the protein CASSIAQGAFSPLHF.

The CDR3 nucleotides are TGCAGCGTTGAGGGACAGTTCACCGGGGAGCTGTTTTTT. This gives the protein CSVEGQFTGELFF. The chain couples TRBV29-1 to TRBJ2-2, with 7 nucleotides matching TRBD1. V dropped 3 bases and J dropped 4; count of bases not matched to a gene: 2. CDR3 size: 13 residues. Germline V gene data show CDR1 as SQVTM and CDR2 as ANQGSEA.

This clone has more than one count but fewer than ten. The chain combines TRBV6-1 with TRBJ1-5; the match to TRBD1 covers 9 bases. Losses at the gene ends were 8 bases for V and 6 bases for J; bases not matched to a gene: 8. Germline CDR1 MNHNS, CDR2 SASEGT. The CDR3 consists of 14 residues. CDR3 protein: CASGRTGEGQPQHF. The CDR3, as DNA: TGTGCCAGCGGTAGGACAGGGGAGGGTCAGCCCCAGCATTTT.

The rearrangement joins TRBV27 to TRBJ2-1; D not certain. The CDR3 loop spans 14 amino acids. V lost 3 bases, J lost 9 bases, and 15 bases lay in between. The germline V gene has CDR1 MNHEY and CDR2 SMNVEV (reference sequence). The CDR3 reads CASSFFSEIGEQFF. In DNA form, the CDR3 reads TGTGCCAGCAGTTTTTTCTCTGAGATCGGTGAGCAGTTCTTC.

The chain combines TRBV10-1 with TRBJ2-5; the match to TRBD2 covers 8 bases. Losses at the gene ends were 2 bases for V and 5 bases for J; bases not matched to a gene: 10. Germline lookup yields CDR1 WNHNN and CDR2 SYGVQD (reference sequence). This CDR3 has 16 residues. CDR3 sequence reads: CASSEGSGAVGETQYF. In nucleotides, the CDR3 is TGCGCCAGCAGTGAGGGTAGCGGGGCTGTGGGGGAGACCCAGTACTTC.